This T cell receptor beta chain stems from a study of control samples from healthy donors and cancer patients. Produced via immunoSEQ multiplex PCR; TCRdb's table is partial and in-frame only. The repertoire has about 160,000 clones, 94% of them found once; the top ten carry about 8.5%. Trimming stripped 0 bases from V and 4 bases from J, with 7 bases between. Germline CDR1 MGHDK, CDR2 SYGVNS. The CDR3 spans 15 residues. In this sample, this clone turned up once. The sequenced sample consisted of blood. The source of this sequence is a woman aged 40-49 years in good health. The V call is TRBV25-1, the J call TRBJ1-6; perhaps TRBD1 as D (6 bases). CDR3: CASSEYGQYNSPLHF. DNA of the CDR3: TGTGCCAGCAGTGAATATGGACAGTATAATTCACCCCTCCACTTT.